The T cell receptor (beta chain) described here comes from a study of blood T cells in healthy people across ages. Then a second PCR, running about 6 to 11 cycles, was carried out with a sample-barcoded 5' primer and a J-beta primer mix. TCRdb analysed the 5' RACE reads with MiXCR anew, one entry per CDR3 protein. This table holds approximately 900,000 distinct CDR3 sequences, 29% found once. The germline V gene has CDR1 SGHVS and CDR2 FQNEAQ. The length of the CDR3 is 15 residues. With 5 bases clipped from V and 2 bases from J, the junction kept 4 bases outside the gene matches. This clonotype was observed at least ten times. This sample was shared with a second study, whose subject was T cells of mothers and their children. According to that study: There were no persistent microchimeric T cell clones detected.

This chain connects TRBV7-8 to TRBJ1-5; TRBD1 matches 9 bases. This TCR came from a woman in her thirties or forties in good health. The sequenced material came from blood. The CDR3 nucleotides are TGTGCCAGCAGCCCCCGGACAGGGGGCAATCAGCCCCAGCATTTT. Amino acid sequence: CASSPRTGGNQPQHF.